This T cell receptor beta chain was found in a study of T-cell memory formation after mild COVID-19. Study overall: Largely donor-specific sequence clusters came from two donors. Findings and caveats of the study: Pre-infection memory showed some responding clones, and this suggested that cross-reactive memory joined. CM and EM subsets held most contracting CD4+ clones; EMRA held CD8+ ones. Contracting clones, day 15 to 85, had balanced CD4/CD8, and later expanders favored CD4+.

Germline trimming cut 5 bases from V and 0 bases from J; bases unmatched to any gene: 8. The CDR3 runs 18 residues. To note about this clonotype: Its antigen is not known.

TCRdb reanalysed the 5' RACE reads using MiXCR and keeps one entry per CDR3 protein. The sample contains about 620,000 distinct CDR3 sequences, roughly 18% of which appear only once. The TCR comes from an adult woman who had mild COVID-19 (a few samples of this study predate the infection). Cell type and time point are not known. V usage is TRBV12-3 or TRBV12-4 and J usage is TRBJ2-6, with 9 bases identical to TRBD1. The sequencing sample was made of PBMCs or a T cell subset sorted from them (not recorded which). The CDR3 coding sequence is TGTGCCAGCAGTGCCCCGGGACAGGGCCGCTCTGGGGCCAACGTCCTGACTTTC. Translating gives CASSAPGQGRSGANVLTF.